This entry features one T cell receptor beta chain sequence. The source of the sample is a study of blood T cell repertoires in COVID-19. Study summary: Material from acute and convalescent COVID-19 was sourced from the United States, Italy and Spain. PBMCs, B-cell-depleted T cells, or T cells provided the cDNA or gDNA that made up the material.

In the study's own analysis: Scientists estimated how many nucleated cells there were by amplifying reference gene primers. The assay was immunoSEQ multiplex PCR, and TCRdb's table has in-frame clones only and misses some. The V and J calls and clone size come from that table; D and trimming were worked out from the DNA. The table lists 30,000 to 45,000 clones, 65% to 85% of them singletons. The sequence derives from a man of 80 years or more with active or convalescent COVID-19. The material sequenced was peripheral blood.

The CDR3 coding sequence is TGTGCCAGCAGGTCAGGGGTTAGGTCGAGTAGGAATGAAAAACTGTTTTTT. Amino acid sequence: CASRSGVRSSRNEKLFF. The J gene is TRBJ1-4, the V gene TRBV2; D is possibly TRBD1 (6 bases). The CDR3 runs 17 residues. Germline values: CDR1 SNHLY, CDR2 FYNNEI. The V and J ends lost 6 bases and 5 bases respectively, with 22 bases between them.